The rows below give T cell receptor beta chains drawn from one sample of a study of beta chain features in type 1 diabetes. Clones were sequenced by immunoSEQ multiplex PCR, and TCRdb holds only the in-frame ones, with some missing. The sample has about 260,000 clones, around 68% seen once. Sequencing was done on a sample of naive CD4+ T cells from blood. These receptors came from a man aged 30 to 39 in good health. Each CDR3 is given with its conserved first and last residue. D genes are given only for firm matches. The listing skips clone size in some rows; elsewhere it reads once, few, many or a size class.

j_call v_call clone_size d_call cdr3_nt cdr3_aa
TRBJ2-1 TRBV29-1 few . TGCAGCGTTGAAGATCGGGGCCATGAGCAGTTCTTC CSVEDRGHEQFF
TRBJ2-1 TRBV30 . . TGTGCCTGGAGTGTACGGCGGAGCTCAGGGGAGCAGTTCTTC CAWSVRRSSGEQFF
TRBJ2-1 TRBV29-1 . . TGCAGCGTTGAGGGCAGGGCTCACAATGAGCAGTTCTTC CSVEGRAHNEQFF
TRBJ1-1 TRBV29-1 . . TGCAGCGTGCTAGGACAAATGAACACTGAAGCTTTCTTT CSVLGQMNTEAFF
TRBJ2-7 TRBV30 . TRBD1 TGTGCCTGGAGCCCAGGGGGCGAGTACGAGCAGTACTTC CAWSPGGEYEQYF
TRBJ2-5 TRBV29-1 few TRBD2 TGCAGCGTCGACCCCGGACTAGCGGGGGTTCCAGAGACCCAGTACTTC CSVDPGLAGVPETQYF
TRBJ2-7 TRBV5-6 once . TGTGCCAGCAGCGGAGGGCTTCGGGAGCAGTACTTC CASSGGLREQYF
TRBJ2-7 TRBV6-6 . TRBD2 TGTGCCAGCAGGGGGGGACTAGTCAGGTACGAGCAGTACTTC CASRGGLVRYEQYF
TRBJ1-2 TRBV2 . . TGTGCCAGCAGGGGATATGGCTACACCTTC CASRGYGYTF
TRBJ2-7 TRBV7-2 . . TGTGCCAGCAGCTTAGGCGTGGGCTACGAGCAGTACTTC CASSLGVGYEQYF
TRBJ2-5 TRBV4-1 . . TGCGCCAGCAGCCCCCTAGCGTATCAAGAGACCCAGTACTTC CASSPLAYQETQYF